Following are 13 T cell receptor beta chains from one sample sequenced in a study of lymphopenia after photon versus proton radiotherapy. Clones were read by immunoSEQ multiplex PCR, and TCRdb kept only the in-frame ones, dropping some. The sample lists about 26,000 clones, more than 80% occurring once. The sample in question was peripheral blood, obtained from a patient treated with photon-based radiotherapy. The receptor set was obtained from a young man with gastric cancer.

The J gene is TRBJ1-3, the V gene TRBV6-1; D is undetermined. V was trimmed by 6 bases and J by 5 bases, leaving 11 bases between them. CDR3 length: 13 amino acids. Per germline, CDR1 MNHNS and CDR2 SASEGT. In nucleotides, the CDR3 is TGTGCCAGCAGCGGACGTGGCCGAAACACCATATATTTT. Translating gives CASSGRGRNTIYF.

The chain is built from TRBV18 and TRBJ2-3, with D possibly being TRBD1 (6 bases). The CDR3 consists of 14 residues. V gave up 1 base and J gave up 5 bases, with 10 bases separating them. The germline gives CDR1 KGHSH, CDR2 LQKENI. CDR3 nucleotide sequence: TGTGCCAGCTCACCACGGGGGCATAAAGATACGCAGTATTTT. It translates to CASSPRGHKDTQYF.

The gene calls are TRBV11-2 and TRBJ2-6; D might be TRBD1 (5 bases). In germline, CDR1 is SGHAT, CDR2 FQNNGV. The CDR3 has 17 residues. V gave up 5 bases and J gave up 1 base, with 15 bases separating them. CDR3 sequence: CASSAFPTGSGANVLTF. The CDR3 DNA follows: TGTGCCAGCAGCGCATTCCCAACAGGTTCTGGGGCCAACGTCCTGACTTTC.

V usage is TRBV5-4 and J usage is TRBJ1-2; D ambiguous. This CDR3 comprises 13 residues. In germline, CDR1 is SGHNT, CDR2 YYREEE (reference sequence). V lost 0 bases to trimming and J lost 4 bases, with 7 bases between them. CDR3 nucleotide sequence: TGTGCCAGCAGCTTGGAAGGATTCTATGGCTACACCTTC. It yields the protein CASSLEGFYGYTF.

This chain joins TRBV11-2 and TRBJ1-3; D gene ambiguous. The CDR3 is made up of 15 amino acids. V was shortened by 2 bases and J by 4 bases, with 12 bases between the two germline ends. Germline CDR1 and CDR2: SGHAT and FQNNGV. The CDR3: CASSLTGLGGNTIYF. Here the CDR3 DNA reads TGTGCCAGCAGCTTAACCGGGCTAGGGGGAAACACCATATATTTT.

This clone was observed a single time. J is TRBJ1-2 and V is TRBV11-2; D is undetermined. This CDR3 region has 12 residues. Per germline, CDR1 SGHAT and CDR2 FQNNGV. Between the trimmed V and J ends, which lost 3 bases and 8 bases, there was a span of 10 bases. CDR3 amino acids: CASSLDVSGYTF. DNA for the CDR3: TGTGCCAGCAGCTTGGACGTATCAGGCTACACCTTC.

This clone was seen just once. V and J are TRBV28 and TRBJ2-5; TRBD2 aligns across 8 bases. Per the germline V gene, CDR1 is MDHEN and CDR2 is SYDVKM. The CDR3 is 17 amino acids. V was pared by 7 bases and J by 4 bases, with 17 bases of the junction left unmatched. CDR3 residues: CASINSGTPRMGETQYF. The CDR3 coding sequence is TGTGCCAGCATTAATAGCGGGACTCCCCGTATGGGAGAGACCCAGTACTTC.

This sequence joins TRBV6-4 and TRBJ2-7; TRBD1 aligns across 9 bases. The length of the CDR3 is 13 residues. Germline trimming cut 5 bases from V and 6 bases from J; bases unmatched to any gene: 5. The V gene's germline CDR1 is MRHNA and CDR2 SNTAGT. CDR3 nucleotide sequence: TGTGCCAGCAGTCCACAGGGGGCGGGCGAGCAGTACTTC. Translation: CASSPQGAGEQYF.

In its sample, this clone was seen a few times. The chain employs TRBV6-1 and TRBJ2-5; TRBD2 aligns across 9 bases. The junction had 2 bases not matched to a gene; V was cut back by 6 bases and J by 0 bases. Germline V gene lookup returns CDR1 MNHNS and CDR2 SASEGT. CDR3 size: 14 residues. The CDR3: CASSLAGHQETQYF. The CDR3 DNA follows: TGTGCCAGCAGCCTAGCGGGGCACCAAGAGACCCAGTACTTC.

This clone was seen once. The chain is built from TRBV9 and TRBJ2-7, with a weak D call TRBD1 (5 bases). CDR3 length: 15 amino acids. Germline loops: CDR1 SGDLS, CDR2 YYNGEE. V was cut by 4 bases and J by 2 bases, with 16 bases left in between. The CDR3 nucleotides read TGTGCCAGCAGCCGACAGTCTACTGTCACCTACGAGCAGTACTTC. It specifies CASSRQSTVTYEQYF.

CDR3 sequence: CASSPQGPRNEQYF. DNA of the CDR3: TGTGCCAGCTCACCGCAGGGCCCTCGGAACGAGCAGTACTTC. The V call is TRBV18, the J call TRBJ2-7, with D perhaps matching TRBD1 (5 bases). Trimming pared 3 bases from V and 5 bases from J, leaving 14 bases between. The CDR3 extends over 14 amino acids. Per germline, CDR1 KGHSH and CDR2 LQKENI.

J is TRBJ2-7 and V is TRBV19; D gene ambiguous. CDR1 and CDR2 (germline): LNHDA, SQIVND (reference sequence). The CDR3 covers 13 residues. V was pared by 7 bases and J by 2 bases, with 12 bases between. As DNA, the CDR3 is TGTGCCAGTAAGGCAGGTGGGGCCTACGAGCAGTACTTC. Amino acids: CASKAGGAYEQYF.

V is TRBV18 and J is TRBJ1-4; weak D call: TRBD1 (6 bases). The CDR3 length is 16 residues. Trimming removed 3 bases from V and 2 bases from J, with 13 bases in between. The V gene's germline CDR1 is KGHSH and CDR2 LQKENI. CDR3: CASSPRSTGTNEKLFF. The CDR3 bases are TGTGCCAGCTCACCGCGTAGCACAGGGACTAATGAAAAACTGTTTTTT.